These 31 T cell receptor beta chains were all obtained from the same sample, sequenced in a study of blood T cells in healthy people across ages. Primers used in a second PCR of about 7 to 12 cycles were a sample-barcoded 5' primer and a J-beta primer mix. Using its own MiXCR run on the 5' RACE reads, TCRdb lists one record per CDR3 protein. The sample consists of approximately 810,000 distinct CDR3 sequences, about 30% of them appearing once. Sequenced input: blood. The origin of the receptors is a woman of 80 years or more in good health.

As for this clonotype: One end of the junction is discordant with germline, which a read error may explain. The CDR3, as DNA: TGTACCAGCAGCCAAGGACTAGCGGGGGACTACGAGCAGTACTTC. Translated: CTSSQGLAGDYEQYF. The chain is built from TRBV3-1 and TRBJ2-7, with 13 bases lining up with TRBD2. Germline assignment: CDR1 LGHDT and CDR2 YNNKEL (reference sequence). This CDR3 has 15 residues.

On this clonotype: This could be a read error, since a much larger clone is one nucleotide away. The rearrangement links TRBV12-3 or TRBV12-4 to TRBJ2-6, with TRBD1 matching over 9 bases. This CDR3 has 17 residues. Here the CDR3 DNA reads TGTGCCAGCAGTCCCTACCGGGACAGGGCTGGGGCCAACGTCCGGACTTTC. Its protein is CASSPYRDRAGANVRTF.

There are a few counts of this clonotype. This may be a read error, as it is one base from a much larger clone. J is TRBJ2-7 and V is TRBV6-6; unclear D gene. The J call could be wrong; TRBJ2-5 is a better fit for the DNA end. Germline assignment: CDR1 MNHNY and CDR2 SVGAGI (reference sequence). This CDR3 spans 11 amino acids. The CDR3 DNA is TGTGCCAGCAGCCCCGGCCAGACCCAGTACTTC. Amino acids: CASSPGQTQYF.

Remarks on this clonotype: A much larger clonotype is one base distant, so this may be a read error. The chain uses TRBV5-4 and TRBJ1-2; 11 nucleotides line up with TRBD1. Trimming at V came to 4 bases and at J to 5 bases, leaving 7 bases not matched to a gene. The germline CDR1 and CDR2 sequences are SGHNT and YYREEE (reference sequence). The CDR3 consists of 15 residues. The CDR3 region has the DNA TGTGCCAGCAGCGTGGGGGACAGGGGGTTATATGGCTACACCTTC. It is translated as CASSVGDRGLYGYTF.

The sample holds many counts of this clonotype. The chain has TRBV15 and TRBJ2-1; TRBD2 matches 11 bases. The CDR3 covers 15 residues. CDR1 is LNHNV and CDR2 is YYDKDF in the germline V gene (reference sequence). V lost 3 bases to trimming and J lost 4 bases; unmatched junction nucleotides: 2. The DNA for the CDR3 is TGTGCCACCAGCAGTCTAGCGGGGGGTTACAATGAGCAGTTCTTC. This gives the protein CATSSLAGGYNEQFF.

V and J are TRBV24-1 and TRBJ2-1; 10 positions agree with TRBD2. V lost 4 bases to trimming and J lost 4 bases; unmatched junction nucleotides: 9. Per germline, CDR1 KGHDR and CDR2 SFDVKD. This CDR3 region has 17 residues. The CDR3 protein is CATSDLSGGTYYNEQFF. DNA of the CDR3: TGTGCCACCAGTGACCTTAGCGGGGGGACGTATTACAATGAGCAGTTCTTC.

The gene calls are TRBV2 and TRBJ1-5, with D tentatively TRBD1 (6 bases). The germline V and J ends were trimmed by 8 bases and 2 bases, with 13 bases remaining between them. The CDR3 runs to 14 residues. CDR1 is SNHLY, CDR2 FYNNEI, per germline. The CDR3 reads CASGWAGGNQPQHF. CDR3 sequence (DNA): TGTGCCAGCGGCTGGGCAGGGGGCAATCAGCCCCAGCATTTT. Combining the CDR3 with reference TRBV2 and TRBJ1-5 gives the whole variable domain EPEVTQTPSHQVTQMGQEVILRCVPISNHLYFYWYRQILGQKVEFLVSFYNNEISEKSEIFDDQFSVERPDGSNFTLKIRSTKLEDSAMYFCASGWAGGNQPQHFGDGTRLSIL.

This clonotype was picked up a small number of times. This rearrangement joins TRBV5-1 to TRBJ2-3; unclear D gene. The length of the CDR3 is 15 residues. CDR1 SGHRS and CDR2 YFSETQ come from the germline V gene. V lost 3 bases, J lost 9 bases, and 20 bases lay in between. The DNA of the CDR3 is TGCGCCAGCAGCTCCTCCGGACGCTCCGTGGGAACGCAGTATTTT. Translated: CASSSSGRSVGTQYF.

This clonotype was recorded many times. This sequence joins TRBV6-6 and TRBJ1-2, with a tentative D call TRBD1 (5 bases). Germline CDR1 reads MNHNY; CDR2 reads SVGAGI (reference sequence). The V gene lost 6 bases and the J gene lost 4 bases, with 12 bases spanning the gap. The CDR3 is 13 amino acids. This CDR3 is CASRPGPSYGYTF. CDR3 DNA: TGTGCCAGCAGACCGGGACCGTCCTATGGCTACACCTTC.

This clonotype was found many times. The rearrangement links TRBV27 to TRBJ2-7; D perhaps matches TRBD2 (6 bases). The CDR3 is made up of 16 amino acids. Germline values: CDR1 MNHEY, CDR2 SMNVEV (reference sequence). V was cut by 1 base and J by 3 bases, with 16 bases left in between. The CDR3 coding sequence is TGTGCCAGCAGTTTATATGGGACTCAAAAAATCTACGAGCAGTACTTC. This translates into CASSLYGTQKIYEQYF.

This clonotype was counted many times. This sequence joins TRBV5-5 and TRBJ2-1; 13 bases fit TRBD2. V lost 5 bases to trimming and J lost 0 bases; unmatched junction nucleotides: 8. Germline CDR1 reads SGHKS; CDR2 reads YYEKEE (reference sequence). The CDR3 runs 18 residues. For the CDR3, the DNA is TGTGCCAGCAGATGGCGACTAGCGGGGGGTAGCTCCTACAATGAGCAGTTCTTC. As protein: CASRWRLAGGSSYNEQFF.

In its sample, this clonotype was seen a few times. This CDR3 reads CASSLRGLYTEAFF. Written as DNA, the CDR3 is TGTGCCAGCAGTTTGAGGGGTCTCTACACTGAAGCTTTCTTT. V usage is TRBV6-2 or TRBV6-3 and J usage is TRBJ1-1; possibly TRBD1 for D (5 bases). This CDR3 has 14 amino acids. Germline V gene data show CDR1 as MNHEY and CDR2 as SVGEGT. Trimming shortened V by 4 bases and J by 3 bases, and 12 bases separated the two germline ends.

This clonotype was detected many times. The J gene is TRBJ2-5, the V gene TRBV12-3 or TRBV12-4; 8 bases align to TRBD1. Trimming removed 6 bases from V and 0 bases from J; junction bases left unmatched: 3. The CDR3 length is 14 residues. The CDR3 coding sequence is TGTGCCAGCAGCGGACAGGGAGACCAAGAGACCCAGTACTTC. Protein sequence: CASSGQGDQETQYF.

A remark on this clonotype: A read error may be the cause here, since a much bigger clone is one base away. The chain carries TRBV7-2 and TRBJ2-3; no definite D call. The CDR3 extends over 13 amino acids. The germline V gene encodes CDR1 SGHTA and CDR2 FQGNSA. The V and J ends lost 4 bases and 4 bases respectively, with 9 bases between them. The CDR3 coding sequence is TGTGCCAGCAGCTCAAGAGAGGCAGATACGCAGTATTTT. The encoded protein is CASSSREADTQYF.

This clonotype was counted at least ten times. The rearrangement links TRBV20-1 to TRBJ2-1; no reliable D call. Germline V CDR1 and CDR2: DFQATT, SNEGSKA (reference sequence). The CDR3 spans 15 residues. The V gene lost 1 base and the J gene lost 0 bases, with 10 bases spanning the gap. The CDR3 nucleotides are TGCAGTGCTAGAGCTCAAGCGTTCTCCTACAATGAGCAGTTCTTC. This codes for CSARAQAFSYNEQFF.

This clonotype was observed many times. The rearrangement joins TRBV24-1 to TRBJ1-2; weak D call: TRBD1 (6 bases). This CDR3 has 16 amino acids. Trimming left V 2 bases short and J 5 bases short, with 17 bases between. CDR1 is KGHDR, CDR2 SFDVKD, per germline. This CDR3 reads CATSDSTRNRDYGYTF. Here the CDR3 DNA reads TGTGCCACCAGTGATTCTACCCGAAACAGGGATTATGGCTACACCTTC.

V gene TRBV4-3 combines with J gene TRBJ1-4; 10 bases are a match to TRBD1. This CDR3 region has 15 residues. V trimming: 5 bases; J trimming: 10 bases; junction bases outside the gene matches: 10. CDR1 and CDR2 (germline): LGHNA, YSLEER. The CDR3: CASSTSGTGDLKLFF. The CDR3, as DNA: TGCGCCAGCAGCACCTCCGGGACAGGGGATTTAAAACTGTTTTTT.

The chain is built from TRBV15 and TRBJ2-3; the D is unclear. This CDR3 spans 14 amino acids. Trimming pared 0 bases from V and 2 bases from J, leaving 6 bases between. Per the germline V gene, CDR1 is LNHNV and CDR2 is YYDKDF (reference sequence). The chain's CDR3 is CATSRDRVTDTQYF. CDR3 in DNA: TGTGCCACCAGCAGAGATCGCGTCACAGATACGCAGTATTTT.

This clonotype was recorded at least ten times. This chain joins TRBV6-4 and TRBJ2-3; D assignment may be TRBD1 or TRBD2 (5 bases each). V was trimmed by 7 bases and J by 2 bases, leaving 13 bases between them. The CDR3 is 14 residues long. CDR1 and CDR2 from the germline V gene are MRHNA and SNTAGT. CDR3 region: CASKDWDHTDTQYF. CDR3 DNA: TGTGCCAGCAAGGACTGGGACCACACAGATACGCAGTATTTT.

This clonotype was seen at least ten times. The genes are TRBV6-2 or TRBV6-3 and TRBJ2-1; D is perhaps TRBD2 (7 bases). The V and J ends lost 10 bases and 5 bases respectively, with 18 bases between them. Germline assignment: CDR1 MNHEY and CDR2 SVGEGT. The CDR3 totals 14 residues. CDR3 coding DNA: TGTGCCACCAGGGGCGGGGGCCGAAACAATGAGCAGTTCTTC. Translation gives CATRGGGRNNEQFF.

This clonotype occurred once. The DNA for the CDR3 is TGCAGTGCTAGTAGTCTAGCGGGTGAAACAGATACGCAGTATTTT. Protein sequence: CSASSLAGETDTQYF. The chain links TRBV20-1 to TRBJ2-3, with TRBD2 identical over 8 bases. Germline lookup yields CDR1 DFQATT and CDR2 SNEGSKA (reference sequence). The CDR3 extends over 15 amino acids. J was trimmed by 3 bases and V by 3 bases; bases with no gene match: 8.

The gene calls are TRBV12-3 or TRBV12-4 and TRBJ2-7; perhaps TRBD2 as D (5 bases). This CDR3 region has 14 residues. The ends were cut back, 11 bases at V and 2 bases at J, with 19 bases in the middle. CDR3 in DNA: TGTGCCGGCCATCTCGATGGAGGACCCTACGAGCAGTACTTC. Protein product: CAGHLDGGPYEQYF.

This clonotype showed up many times. The chain has TRBV29-1 and TRBJ2-7, with 11 bases matching TRBD2. Trimming took 0 bases from V and 0 from J; bases not matched to a gene: 7. This CDR3 region has 17 residues. Germline CDR1 SQVTM, CDR2 ANQGSEA. DNA for the CDR3: TGCAGCGTTGAAGAGCGTACTAGCGGGGGTTCCTCCTACGAGCAGTACTTC. Residues: CSVEERTSGGSSYEQYF.

This clonotype came up many times. V is TRBV12-3 or TRBV12-4 and J is TRBJ1-4; D ambiguous. Trimming stripped 5 bases from V and 4 bases from J, with 11 bases between. This CDR3 is built from 14 residues. CDR3 sequence: CASSRGKLNEKLFF. CDR3 nucleotides: TGTGCCAGCAGTCGAGGGAAGCTTAATGAAAAACTGTTTTTT.

Ten or more counts support this clonotype. The rearrangement links TRBV5-1 to TRBJ2-1; perhaps D is TRBD1 or TRBD2 (6 bases each). V dropped 0 bases and J dropped 3 bases, with 16 bases sitting between them. CDR1 and CDR2 from the germline V gene are SGHRS and YFSETQ. The CDR3 is 17 residues long. The CDR3 DNA reads TGCGCCAGCAGCTTGGGGGTTAGGGGGGTTAACTACAATGAGCAGTTCTTC. Translated, it gives CASSLGVRGVNYNEQFF. Looking up the rest from reference TRBV5-1 and TRBJ2-1 gives the full variable domain: KAGVTQTPRYLIKTRGQQVTLSCSPISGHRSVSWYQQTPGQGLQFLFEYFSETQRNKGNFPGRFSGRQFSNSRSEMNVSTLELGDSALYLCASSLGVRGVNYNEQFFGPGTRLTVL.

In this sample, this clonotype turned up many times. The CDR3 loop reads CASSTQGFGSPLHF. Here the CDR3 DNA reads TGTGCCAGCAGCACACAGGGGTTCGGCTCACCCCTCCACTTT. The V gene is TRBV7-6, the J gene TRBJ1-6; 7 bases align to TRBD1. CDR1 and CDR2 from the germline V gene are SGHVS and FNYEAQ. The V segment lost 5 bases and the J segment 10 bases; nucleotides outside the gene matches: 8. This CDR3 spans 14 amino acids.

At least ten counts were recorded for this clonotype. The V and J genes are TRBV6-1 and TRBJ1-2, with D perhaps matching TRBD1 (5 bases). This CDR3 region has 12 residues. The V gene's germline CDR1 is MNHNS and CDR2 SASEGT. V was clipped by 2 bases and J by 9 bases, with 10 bases between them. CDR3 DNA sequence: TGTGCCAGCAGTGAAACGACAGTCCGCTACACCTTC. It encodes CASSETTVRYTF.

As concerns this clonotype: It may be a read error: a sequence one base away is much more abundant. For the CDR3, the DNA is TGTGCCAACAGTTTAGCCTTTGACACAGATACGCAGTATTTT. The encoded protein is CANSLAFDTDTQYF. The chain is built from TRBV12-3 or TRBV12-4 and TRBJ2-3; D call uncertain. The CDR3 is made up of 14 amino acids.

This clonotype came up many times. The chain combines TRBV6-2 or TRBV6-3 with TRBJ2-1; 10 bases are shared with TRBD2. There are 15 residues in the CDR3. CDR1 is MNHEY and CDR2 is SVGEGT in the germline V gene. Losses at the gene ends were 4 bases for V and 6 bases for J; bases not matched to a gene: 6. The CDR3 bases are TGTGCCAGCAGTTTCGGGACTAGCGCTTTCAATGAGCAGTTCTTC. The encoded protein is CASSFGTSAFNEQFF.

In this sample, this clonotype turned up a few times. This sequence joins TRBV20-1 and TRBJ1-1; D not resolved. CDR3 length: 14 amino acids. Trimming removed 3 bases at V and 0 bases at J, with 11 bases between. Germline values: CDR1 DFQATT, CDR2 SNEGSKA (reference sequence). In DNA form, the CDR3 reads TGCAGTGCTAGGCCCCTCGCAGTGAACACTGAAGCTTTCTTT. It yields the protein CSARPLAVNTEAFF.

This clonotype was seen at least ten times. The CDR3 sequence: CAISLTGVQETQYF. Written as DNA, the CDR3 is TGTGCCATCAGTTTGACAGGAGTTCAAGAGACCCAGTACTTC. The genes are TRBV10-3 and TRBJ2-5; a possible D gene is TRBD1 (6 bases). The CDR3 loop spans 14 amino acids. Germline V lookup: CDR1 ENHRY, CDR2 SYGVKD. The ends were cut back, 5 bases at V and 2 bases at J, with 12 bases in the middle.